Below, 9 T cell receptor beta chains from the same sample are listed, as sequenced in a study of liver allograft versus peripheral blood T cells. Overall study context: Comparing T cell receptor repertoires in transplanted livers with those in recipients' peripheral blood was part of the design.

From the reads, TCRdb called clonotypes with MiXCR, one entry per CDR3 protein. The table includes 9,500 to 12,000 distinct CDR3 sequences, less than 30% detected once. All receptors derive from a human patient who had a liver transplant. A share of the T cells may be of graft donor origin.

Worth noting for this clonotype: A much larger clonotype is one base distant, so this may be a read error. The gene calls are TRBV7-2 and TRBJ1-1; D gene unclear. Germline V gene sequence: CDR1 SGHTA, CDR2 FQGNSA. The CDR3 is 10 amino acids. Trimming shortened V by 6 bases and J by 10 bases, and 9 bases separated the two germline ends. CDR3 DNA: TGTGCCAGCAGGCCGAAGGGAGCTTTCTTT. This sequence encodes CASRPKGAFF.

This clonotype is categorized as medium-sized. The chain uses TRBV28 and TRBJ1-6; D may be TRBD1 (6 bases). CDR1 and CDR2 (germline): MDHEN, SYDVKM. With 8 bases removed from V and 10 bases from J, the gap between germline ends came to 21 bases. The CDR3 runs 15 residues. The CDR3 is CASHGGGWRGSPLHF. As DNA, the CDR3 is TGTGCCAGCCATGGGGGGGGCTGGCGGGGATCACCCCTCCACTTT.

This clonotype was recorded a few times. V gene TRBV5-5 combines with J gene TRBJ1-2, with D unclear. Between the trimmed V and J ends, which lost 0 bases and 5 bases, there was a span of 14 bases. CDR3 size: 15 residues. Per the germline V gene, CDR1 is SGHKS and CDR2 is YYEKEE (reference sequence). The CDR3 bases are TGTGCCAGCAGCTTGGGTTCAGGACCTGGGTATGGCTACACCTTC. The encoded protein is CASSLGSGPGYGYTF.

In this sample, this clonotype turned up a few times. This chain connects TRBV5-4 to TRBJ1-6, with TRBD1 matching over 7 bases. Trimming at V came to 4 bases and at J to 6 bases, leaving 13 bases not matched to a gene. This CDR3 is built from 17 residues. CDR1 and CDR2 from the germline V gene are SGHNT and YYREEE (reference sequence). The DNA for the CDR3 is TGTGCCAGCAGCGGATTAAAACACGGGACAGTTAATTCACCCCTCCACTTT. Amino acid sequence: CASSGLKHGTVNSPLHF.

The V call is TRBV7-9, the J call TRBJ1-4, with D unresolved. CDR3 length equals 15 residues. With 5 bases removed from V and 0 bases from J, the gap between germline ends came to 10 bases. CDR1 is SEHNR and CDR2 is FQNEAQ in the germline V gene (reference sequence). The DNA of the CDR3 is TGTGCCAGCAGCACCCGGTCAGCAACTAATGAAAAACTGTTTTTT. As protein: CASSTRSATNEKLFF.

The rearrangement uses TRBV10-3 and TRBJ2-7, with TRBD2 as a possible D gene (6 bases). The CDR3 runs to 13 residues. V lost 7 bases, J lost 3 bases, and 13 bases lay in between. Germline V gene data show CDR1 as ENHRY and CDR2 as SYGVKD. The CDR3 loop reads CAIKGAEGYEQYF. The CDR3 bases are TGTGCCATCAAGGGCGCGGAGGGCTACGAGCAGTACTTC.

This chain uses TRBV5-5 with TRBJ1-6; D is unclear. The CDR3 spans 11 residues. Germline CDR1 SGHKS, CDR2 YYEKEE (reference sequence). V was cut by 4 bases and J by 10 bases, with 6 bases left in between. This CDR3 reads CASSHLSPLHF. The CDR3, as DNA: TGTGCCAGCAGCCATTTGTCACCCCTCCACTTT.

V and J are TRBV28 and TRBJ2-2, with 10 bases that match TRBD1. The CDR3 contains 19 residues. J gave up 0 bases and V 1 base, and 8 bases lay outside the gene matches. CDR1 and CDR2 from the germline V gene are MDHEN and SYDVKM. The DNA of the CDR3 is TGTGCCAGCAGTTTATCATTCCCGGACAGGGGGTCGAACACCGGGGAGCTGTTTTTT. As protein: CASSLSFPDRGSNTGELFF.

The chain links TRBV20-1 to TRBJ2-7; 9 nucleotides agree with TRBD1. V shed 3 bases, J shed 5 bases, and the junction held 8 bases outside the gene matches. The CDR3 has 14 amino acids. CDR1 DFQATT and CDR2 SNEGSKA come from the germline V gene (reference sequence). Here the CDR3 DNA reads TGCAGTGCTAGCGTAGGGACAGGGATCGACGAGCAGTACTTC. Amino acids: CSASVGTGIDEQYF.